One sample yielded the 20 T cell receptor beta chains listed below, sequenced in a study of blood T cell repertoires in COVID-19. Sequencing was performed with immunoSEQ multiplex PCR; in TCRdb, only in-frame clones are kept and a portion is missing. The table has roughly 230,000 clones, approximately 84% seen once. The sample consisted of peripheral blood. The receptors stem from a woman older than 75 with acute or convalescent COVID-19.

This clone was seen more than once but under ten times. The gene calls are TRBV12-3 or TRBV12-4 and TRBJ1-5, with a tentative D call TRBD1 (5 bases). The CDR3 runs to 13 residues. With 6 bases removed from V and 5 bases from J, the gap between germline ends came to 11 bases. CDR3 loop: CASRPGWDQPQHF. In DNA, the CDR3 is TGTGCCAGCAGACCAGGGTGGGATCAGCCCCAGCATTTT.

The CDR3 region is CASSWGQGAWEQFF. In DNA, the CDR3 is TGTGCCAGCAGCTGGGGACAGGGGGCATGGGAGCAGTTCTTC. The chain combines TRBV6-5 with TRBJ2-1, with 12 positions matching TRBD1. CDR1 is MNHEY and CDR2 is SVGAGI in the germline V gene. V lost 6 bases, J lost 10 bases, and 7 bases stayed unmatched. The CDR3 has 14 amino acids.

The V and J genes are TRBV5-1 and TRBJ2-7, with D possibly TRBD1 on 6 matching bases. From germline, CDR1 is SGHRS and CDR2 YFSETQ. Trimming removed 3 bases at V and 5 bases at J, with 9 bases between. The CDR3 is 12 residues long. CDR3 protein: CASSSDRNEQYF. CDR3 nucleotides: TGCGCCAGCAGCTCCGACAGGAACGAGCAGTACTTC.

The CDR3 loop reads CASSVVGQGVSGYTF. The CDR3 DNA reads as TGTGCCAGCAGCGTAGTAGGACAGGGAGTTTCTGGCTACACCTTC. V and J are TRBV9 and TRBJ1-2, with TRBD1 matching over 8 bases. The junction had 8 bases not matched to a gene; V was cut back by 0 bases and J by 7 bases. CDR3 size: 15 residues. Germline assignment: CDR1 SGDLS and CDR2 YYNGEE.

This chain connects TRBV6-1 to TRBJ1-5; D gene uncertain. CDR3 length: 15 amino acids. V was pared by 2 bases and J by 3 bases, with 11 bases between. The germline V gene has CDR1 MNHNS and CDR2 SASEGT. CDR3 bases: TGTGCCAGCAGTGAATGGGCAGAAAACAATCAGCCCCAGCATTTT. It encodes CASSEWAENNQPQHF.

The rearrangement links TRBV5-1 to TRBJ1-2; TRBD1 is a possible D gene (6 bases). The length of the CDR3 is 15 residues. Trimming cost V 0 bases and J 7 bases, with 16 bases left between them. In germline, CDR1 is SGHRS, CDR2 YFSETQ. This CDR3 is CASSLGAGVDGGYTF. In DNA, the CDR3 is TGCGCCAGCAGCTTGGGGGCAGGGGTGGATGGTGGCTACACCTTC.

As regards this clone: The sample carries other DNA sequences with the same CDR3. This rearrangement joins TRBV12-3 or TRBV12-4 to TRBJ2-2; D remains ambiguous. The CDR3 runs 12 residues. The V gene lost 6 bases and the J gene lost 1 base, with 3 bases spanning the gap. CDR3 protein: CASSQNTGELFF. CDR3 sequence (DNA): TGTGCCAGCAGCCAGAACACCGGGGAGCTGTTTTTT.

The V call is TRBV4-1, the J call TRBJ1-5, with a possible D match to TRBD1 (6 bases). The CDR3 is made up of 14 amino acids. V shed 1 base and J shed 2 bases, with 6 bases lying between them. From germline, CDR1 is MGHRA and CDR2 YSYEKL. This chain's CDR3 is CASSQGQGNQPQHF. CDR3 nucleotide sequence: TGCGCCAGCAGCCAAGGACAGGGCAATCAGCCCCAGCATTTT.

The rearrangement joins TRBV4-2 to TRBJ2-7; 8 nucleotides line up with TRBD2. CDR1 and CDR2 (germline): LGHNA, YNFKEQ. The CDR3 covers 17 residues. V lost 1 base, J lost 3 bases, and 11 bases stayed unmatched. The CDR3 protein is CASSQGEAGGSFYEQYF. The CDR3 DNA reads as TGTGCCAGCAGCCAAGGCGAGGCGGGGGGCTCGTTCTACGAGCAGTACTTC.

The table lists this clone with a count of one. As DNA, the CDR3 is TGTGCCAGCAGTCCAAGAGAACCCTACGAGCAGTACTTC. Protein sequence: CASSPREPYEQYF. This chain joins TRBV12-3 or TRBV12-4 and TRBJ2-7; no clear D. Trimming stripped 5 bases from V and 2 bases from J, with 10 bases between. CDR3 size: 13 residues.

The genes are TRBV3-1 (or the pseudogene TRBV3-2) and TRBJ1-3, with 8 bases identical to TRBD1. The J segment lost 3 bases and the V segment lost 1 base, leaving 5 bases of the junction unmatched. CDR1 is LGHDT, CDR2 YNNKEL, per germline (reference sequence). The CDR3 loop spans 16 amino acids. CDR3 protein: CASSQGTDRVGNTIYF. The CDR3 DNA is TGTGCCAGCAGCCAAGGCACGGACAGGGTTGGAAACACCATATATTTT.

This clone was observed a few times. The V and J genes are TRBV2 and TRBJ1-3, with D unresolved. V was clipped by 8 bases and J by 1 base, with 12 bases between them. The CDR3 is 14 residues long. Germline V gives CDR1 SNHLY, CDR2 FYNNEI. CDR3 sequence: CASDRRASGNTIYF. CDR3 in DNA: TGTGCCAGCGATCGGAGAGCTTCTGGAAACACCATATATTTT.

This clone was detected only a few times. The rearrangement uses TRBV3-1 (or the pseudogene TRBV3-2) and TRBJ1-3; D gene uncertain. The CDR3 extends over 16 amino acids. V was trimmed by 1 base and J by 1 base, leaving 11 bases between them. Germline V gives CDR1 LGHDT, CDR2 YNNKEL (reference sequence). The CDR3 region has the DNA TGTGCCAGCAGCCAAGTTGAGAAATCGTCTGGAAACACCATATATTTT. This translates into CASSQVEKSSGNTIYF.

The chain is built from TRBV5-1 and TRBJ1-2; D might be TRBD1 (5 bases). CDR3 length: 15 residues. The V gene's germline CDR1 is SGHRS and CDR2 YFSETQ. The V end was cut by 4 bases, the J end by 4 bases, with 17 bases between. For the CDR3, the DNA is TGCGCCAGCAGCAGTACAGGCGAAAGCACCTATGGCTACACCTTC. Translated: CASSSTGESTYGYTF.

The chain employs TRBV11-2 and TRBJ2-2; D not resolved. The length of the CDR3 is 12 residues. Germline V CDR1 and CDR2: SGHAT, FQNNGV. Trimming took 5 bases from V and 9 from J, leaving 10 bases between them. CDR3 in amino acids: CASSRLVRELFF. The CDR3 DNA sequence: TGTGCCAGCAGCCGGCTAGTCCGGGAGCTGTTTTTT.

This clone showed up just a few times. The V and J genes are TRBV7-9 and TRBJ2-1; TRBD2 is a possible D gene (6 bases). V was clipped by 4 bases and J by 2 bases, with 15 bases between them. Germline values: CDR1 SEHNR, CDR2 FQNEAQ (reference sequence). The CDR3 sequence is 16 residues long. CDR3 loop: CASSSVGRGAYNEQFF. The CDR3 region has the DNA TGTGCCAGCAGCTCAGTTGGGCGGGGAGCCTACAATGAGCAGTTCTTC.

The table lists this clone with a count of one. CDR3 in amino acids: CASSLQATGNTIYF. The CDR3 coding sequence is TGCGCCAGCAGCTTACAGGCGACTGGAAACACCATATATTTT. The chain carries TRBV5-1 and TRBJ1-3; TRBD1 is a possible D gene (5 bases). In germline, CDR1 is SGHRS, CDR2 YFSETQ. CDR3 length equals 14 residues. The germline V and J ends were trimmed by 2 bases and 2 bases, with 8 bases remaining between them. The whole variable domain, filled in from reference TRBV5-1 and TRBJ1-3, reads KAGVTQTPRYLIKTRGQQVTLSCSPISGHRSVSWYQQTPGQGLQFLFEYFSETQRNKGNFPGRFSGRQFSNSRSEMNVSTLELGDSALYLCASSLQATGNTIYFGEGSWLTVV.

The CDR3 spells CASSLGRGYTDTQYF. CDR3 DNA sequence: TGTGCCAGCAGTTTGGGCCGGGGGTACACAGATACGCAGTATTTT. The V gene is TRBV27, the J gene TRBJ2-3; TRBD2 is a possible D gene (6 bases). Germline-derived CDR1 and CDR2 are MNHEY and SMNVEV (reference sequence). Trimming shortened V by 3 bases and J by 2 bases, and 12 bases separated the two germline ends. The CDR3 consists of 15 residues.

The chain uses TRBV5-6 and TRBJ2-5, with 12 bases aligning to TRBD2. The CDR3 has 18 amino acids. Germline CDR1 and CDR2: SGHDT and YYEEEE. J lost 0 bases, V lost 3 bases, and 9 bases had no gene match. CDR3 loop: CASSSRTSGTWYQETQYF. The CDR3 coding sequence is TGTGCCAGCAGCTCGAGGACTAGCGGGACTTGGTACCAAGAGACCCAGTACTTC.

This rearrangement joins TRBV7-8 to TRBJ1-1; perhaps TRBD1 as D (6 bases). This CDR3 has 12 amino acids. Germline CDR1 and CDR2: SGHVS and FQNEAQ. V was cut by 3 bases and J by 6 bases, with 8 bases left in between. CDR3 bases: TGTGCCAGCAGCTTGGGGACATCTGAAGCTTTCTTT. This encodes CASSLGTSEAFF.